The 20 T cell receptor beta chains given below trace back to one sample, sequenced in a study of blood T cell repertoires in COVID-19. TCRdb keeps only in-frame clones here, not all; method: immunoSEQ multiplex PCR. Here the sample spans 200,000 or so clones, about 90% being singletons. The sample was peripheral blood. Source of these receptors: a man in his forties with active or convalescent COVID-19.

The rearrangement joins TRBV3-1 (or the pseudogene TRBV3-2) to TRBJ1-1, with 9 bases identical to TRBD1. The CDR3 runs 17 residues. The V gene's germline CDR1 is LGHDT and CDR2 YNNKEL (reference sequence). Losses at the gene ends were 3 bases for V and 7 bases for J; bases not matched to a gene: 15. Here the CDR3 DNA reads TGTGCCAGCAGCCACATACAATATACAGGGGGCGCGGGTGAAGCTTTCTTT. This codes for CASSHIQYTGGAGEAFF.

This clone has only a few counts. This chain links TRBV5-1 with TRBJ1-2; D is possibly TRBD1 (6 bases). The CDR3 runs to 13 residues. From germline, CDR1 is SGHRS and CDR2 YFSETQ. V lost 4 bases to trimming and J lost 8 bases, with 15 bases between them. The DNA for the CDR3 is TGCGCCAGCAGCGAGGGGGTCTGGGAGGGCTACACCTTC. Translating it yields CASSEGVWEGYTF.

The rearrangement links TRBV23-1 to TRBJ2-5; D unclear. TRBV23-1 is noted as an ORF with a role that remains uncertain. The CDR3 sequence is 12 residues long. The V and J ends lost 7 bases and 5 bases respectively, with 11 bases between them. The CDR3 DNA reads as TGCGCCAGCAACTCGGTGGTTGAGACCCAGTACTTC. Encoded protein: CASNSVVETQYF.

The V and J genes are TRBV16 and TRBJ2-7; TRBD1 aligns across 10 bases. From germline, CDR1 is KGHSY and CDR2 FQNENV. The CDR3 consists of 15 residues. J was trimmed by 3 bases and V by 2 bases; bases with no gene match: 4. The DNA of the CDR3 is TGTGCCAGCAGCCAAAGCGGACAGGGGGGCTACGAGCAGTACTTC. This encodes CASSQSGQGGYEQYF.

The CDR3 coding sequence is TGTGCCTGGACCCGACAGGGGGCGGGCAATGAGCAGTTCTTC. This codes for CAWTRQGAGNEQFF. V and J are TRBV30 and TRBJ2-1; TRBD1 agrees at 10 bases. After removal of 4 bases from V and 6 bases from J, the junction contained 6 bases not matched to a gene. Germline CDR1 GTSNPN, CDR2 SVGIG (reference sequence). The CDR3 is 14 amino acids.

The chain recombines TRBV25-1 with TRBJ1-6, with a tentative D call TRBD1 (6 bases). This CDR3 comprises 16 residues. Between the trimmed V and J ends, which lost 5 bases and 3 bases, there was a span of 14 bases. CDR1 is MGHDK and CDR2 is SYGVNS in the germline V gene. The chain's CDR3 is CASSSHGTLYNSPLHF. In nucleotides, the CDR3 is TGTGCCAGCAGTTCCCACGGGACACTCTATAATTCACCCCTCCACTTT. Filled out from reference TRBV25-1 and TRBJ1-6, the complete variable domain reads EADIYQTPRYLVIGTGKKITLECSQTMGHDKMYWYQQDPGMELHLIHYSYGVNSTEKGDLSSESTVSRIRTEHFPLTLESARPSHTSQYLCASSSHGTLYNSPLHFGNGTRLTVT.

This rearrangement joins TRBV7-9 to TRBJ2-2; the D is unclear. Germline lookup yields CDR1 SEHNR and CDR2 FQNEAQ (reference sequence). CDR3 length: 15 amino acids. V lost 1 base to trimming and J lost 3 bases, with 9 bases between them. As DNA, the CDR3 is TGTGCCAGCAGCTTAGTACGGGTTTACACCGGGGAGCTGTTTTTT. This gives the protein CASSLVRVYTGELFF. Together with reference TRBV7-9 and TRBJ2-2, the CDR3 gives the full variable domain: DTGVSQNPRHKITKRGQNVTFRCDPISEHNRLYWYRQTLGQGPEFLTYFQNEAQLEKSRLLSDRFSAERPKGSFSTLEIQRTEQGDSAMYLCASSLVRVYTGELFFGEGSRLTVL.

The rearrangement uses TRBV3-1 (or the pseudogene TRBV3-2) and TRBJ1-1, with D perhaps matching TRBD1 (6 bases). V shed 6 bases and J shed 5 bases, with 13 bases lying between them. CDR1 and CDR2 (germline): LGHDT, YNNKEL (reference sequence). The CDR3 has 13 amino acids. CDR3 protein: CASSGGEKTEAFF. As DNA, the CDR3 is TGTGCCAGCAGTGGGGGCGAGAAGACTGAAGCTTTCTTT.

The chain employs TRBV18 and TRBJ2-7, with 7 bases that match TRBD2. The germline V gene has CDR1 KGHSH and CDR2 LQKENI. The CDR3 sequence is 16 residues long. The junction had 11 bases not matched to a gene; V was cut back by 6 bases and J by 0 bases. CDR3 sequence reads: CASSQNPGLSSYEQYF. Written as DNA, the CDR3 is TGTGCCAGCTCTCAAAACCCGGGACTAAGCTCCTACGAGCAGTACTTC.

The chain couples TRBV5-4 to TRBJ2-1, with D possibly matching TRBD2 (7 bases). Germline CDR1 and CDR2: SGHNT and YYREEE (reference sequence). The CDR3 loop spans 14 amino acids. Trimming stripped 4 bases from V and 2 bases from J, with 10 bases between. CDR3 bases: TGTGCCAGCAGCCGAGGGGGGGCCTACAATGAGCAGTTCTTC. This sequence encodes CASSRGGAYNEQFF.

The chain employs TRBV2 and TRBJ1-5; D gene unclear. V lost 2 bases to trimming and J lost 3 bases, with 20 bases between them. This CDR3 contains 18 residues. Germline V gene data show CDR1 as SNHLY and CDR2 as FYNNEI. DNA for the CDR3: TGTGCCAGCAGTGAATCTGTGAAGGAGGTAGGCATCAATCAGCCCCAGCATTTT. Translation: CASSESVKEVGINQPQHF. Full variable domain (rest looked up from reference TRBV2 and TRBJ1-5): EPEVTQTPSHQVTQMGQEVILRCVPISNHLYFYWYRQILGQKVEFLVSFYNNEISEKSEIFDDQFSVERPDGSNFTLKIRSTKLEDSAMYFCASSESVKEVGINQPQHFGDGTRLSIL.

V gene TRBV11-2 combines with J gene TRBJ1-1, with D possibly matching TRBD1 (6 bases). The V gene's germline CDR1 is SGHAT and CDR2 FQNNGV. This CDR3 contains 16 residues. The germline V and J ends were trimmed by 5 bases and 4 bases, with 20 bases remaining between them. CDR3 sequence (DNA): TGTGCCAGCAGCCAAACGGGGGGCGTTTTGGGCACTGAAGCTTTCTTT. It specifies CASSQTGGVLGTEAFF.

The chain employs TRBV19 and TRBJ1-1; D not certain. Trimming cost V 6 bases and J 0 bases, with 17 bases left between them. CDR1 and CDR2 from the germline V gene are LNHDA and SQIVND (reference sequence). This CDR3 spans 16 amino acids. CDR3 residues: CASRPAGETVNTEAFF. For the CDR3, the DNA is TGTGCCAGTAGACCGGCCGGGGAGACGGTGAACACTGAAGCTTTCTTT. The full variable domain, in which reference TRBV19 and TRBJ1-1 provide the parts outside the CDR3, is DGGITQSPKYLFRKEGQNVTLSCEQNLNHDAMYWYRQDPGQGLRLIYYSQIVNDFQKGDIAEGYSVSREKKESFPLTVTSAQKNPTAFYLCASRPAGETVNTEAFFGQGTRLTVV.

The rearrangement joins TRBV11-2 to TRBJ1-1; D unclear. V was pared by 4 bases and J by 4 bases, with 10 bases between. CDR3 length equals 13 residues. CDR1 is SGHAT, CDR2 FQNNGV, per germline. The CDR3 DNA reads as TGTGCCAGCAGCTCGACGGGTTTCACTGAAGCTTTCTTT. Translation: CASSSTGFTEAFF.

This chain links TRBV28 with TRBJ2-2; D is possibly TRBD1 (5 bases). V was cut by 6 bases and J by 3 bases, with 14 bases left in between. The CDR3 loop spans 15 amino acids. Germline-derived CDR1 and CDR2 are MDHEN and SYDVKM. CDR3 DNA: TGTGCCAGCAGACTCCGACAGTGGGACACCGGGGAGCTGTTTTTT. Protein sequence: CASRLRQWDTGELFF. Supplemented by reference TRBV28 and TRBJ2-2, the full variable domain reads DVKVTQSSRYLVKRTGEKVFLECVQDMDHENMFWYRQDPGLGLRLIYFSYDVKMKEKGDIPEGYSVSREKKERFSLILESASTNQTSMYLCASRLRQWDTGELFFGEGSRLTVL.

This rearrangement joins TRBV4-2 to TRBJ1-1; D is ambiguous. Trimming cost V 5 bases and J 1 base, with 20 bases left between them. The germline gives CDR1 LGHNA, CDR2 YNFKEQ. The CDR3 is 17 residues long. Written as DNA, the CDR3 is TGTGCCAGCAGCGCCCGTGTCGGAGGCTCGAGGAACACTGAAGCTTTCTTT. Its translation: CASSARVGGSRNTEAFF.

This chain links TRBV14 with TRBJ1-6, with a weak D call TRBD1 (5 bases). The germline V gene has CDR1 SGHDN and CDR2 FVKESK. V was clipped by 5 bases and J by 7 bases, with 15 bases between them. This CDR3 is built from 15 residues. CDR3: CASSNRDFANSPLHF. DNA of the CDR3: TGTGCCAGCAGCAACCGGGACTTCGCCAATTCACCCCTCCACTTT.

For this clone: The identical CDR3 is also encoded by other nucleotide sequences in the sample. The chain is built from TRBV18 and TRBJ1-2; weak D call: TRBD1 (5 bases). V dropped 3 bases and J dropped 6 bases, with 11 bases sitting between them. This CDR3 has 13 amino acids. CDR1 is KGHSH, CDR2 LQKENI, per germline. The CDR3 loop is CASSPQGADGYTF. CDR3 nucleotides: TGTGCCAGCTCACCTCAGGGCGCCGATGGCTACACCTTC.

This clone was counted a single time. The chain combines TRBV28 with TRBJ1-1; D is undetermined. Germline CDR1 and CDR2: MDHEN and SYDVKM. The CDR3 has 15 amino acids. Trimming left V 1 base short and J 0 bases short, with 9 bases between. The CDR3 DNA reads as TGTGCCAGCAGTTTATACCGCCGCGTGAACACTGAAGCTTTCTTT. The encoded protein is CASSLYRRVNTEAFF.

The chain couples TRBV19 to TRBJ1-5; no firm D call. CDR1 and CDR2 (germline): LNHDA, SQIVND (reference sequence). V lost 3 bases, J lost 2 bases, and 2 bases lay in between. The CDR3 has 12 residues. The CDR3 bases are TGTGCCAGTAGTATCGGCAATCAGCCCCAGCATTTT. Translated, it gives CASSIGNQPQHF.